The 10 T cell receptor beta chains below were found in one sample sequenced in a study of blood T cells in healthy people across ages. For the second PCR, which ran for roughly 7 to 11 cycles, a sample-barcoded 5' primer and a J-beta primer mix were used. MiXCR, run by TCRdb on the 5' RACE reads, gives a single entry per CDR3 protein. The sample shows hundreds of thousands of distinct CDR3 sequences, roughly 44% of them seen only once. Input material: blood. These receptors came from a man in his 60s in good health.

This clonotype showed up just a few times. The J gene is TRBJ2-1, the V gene TRBV20-1; 12 bases fit TRBD2. Germline V gene lookup returns CDR1 DFQATT and CDR2 SNEGSKA (reference sequence). This CDR3 is built from 16 residues. J was trimmed by 4 bases and V by 1 base; bases with no gene match: 5. The CDR3 sequence is CSARALAGGLYNEQFF. The CDR3 nucleotides are TGCAGTGCTAGAGCTCTAGCGGGGGGGCTTTACAATGAGCAGTTCTTC.

The chain has TRBV4-3 and TRBJ2-5; D perhaps matches TRBD2 (6 bases). This CDR3 spans 13 amino acids. Germline V CDR1 and CDR2: LGHNA, YSLEER. V dropped 3 bases and J dropped 5 bases, with 10 bases sitting between them. CDR3 coding DNA: TGCGCCAGCAGCCAGGTTCGGGAGGAGACCCAGTACTTC. Protein product: CASSQVREETQYF.

This clonotype came up a few times. This chain connects TRBV28 to TRBJ2-1; a possible D gene is TRBD1 (5 bases). Germline V gene data show CDR1 as MDHEN and CDR2 as SYDVKM. Trimming stripped 4 bases from V and 1 base from J, with 20 bases between. This CDR3 has 18 residues. This CDR3 is CASSYLFPQQGSYNEQFF. CDR3 bases: TGTGCCAGCAGTTACCTTTTTCCCCAGCAGGGATCCTACAATGAGCAGTTCTTC.

V and J are TRBV18 and TRBJ1-2; D not resolved. V lost 5 bases and J 0 bases, leaving 10 bases between the germline ends. Germline CDR1 KGHSH, CDR2 LQKENI. CDR3 length: 14 amino acids. The CDR3 is CASSSDVANYGYTF. CDR3 nucleotides: TGTGCCAGCTCATCAGACGTTGCTAACTATGGCTACACCTTC.

This clonotype was detected ten times or more. The chain couples TRBV11-3 to TRBJ2-7; no firm D call. The CDR3 is made up of 12 amino acids. CDR1 is SGHNT, CDR2 YENEEA, per germline. The ends were cut back, 5 bases at V and 0 bases at J, with 5 bases in the middle. Here the CDR3 reads CASSPRSYEQYF. The CDR3 nucleotides are TGTGCCAGCAGCCCCCGCTCCTACGAGCAGTACTTC.

The J gene is TRBJ2-2, the V gene TRBV20-1; 9 nucleotides line up with TRBD1. The V segment lost 6 bases and the J segment 4 bases; nucleotides outside the gene matches: 6. The germline gives CDR1 DFQATT, CDR2 SNEGSKA (reference sequence). CDR3 length equals 14 residues. The CDR3 here is CSALQGASTGELFF. The CDR3 nucleotides read TGCAGTGCCCTACAGGGGGCGAGCACCGGGGAGCTGTTTTTT.

Regarding this clonotype: One base away lies a much larger clone, so this may be a sequencing read error. The chain carries TRBV10-2 and TRBJ1-5; possibly TRBD1 for D (6 bases). Germline CDR1 reads WSHSY; CDR2 reads SAAADI. CDR3 length equals 14 residues. Here the CDR3 DNA reads TGCGTCAGCAGCCCCGCAAACAGGGTTCAGCCCCAGCATTTT. This translates into CVSSPANRVQPQHF.

The genes are TRBV3-1 and TRBJ1-2, with a weak D call TRBD1 (5 bases). The ends were cut back, 4 bases at V and 1 base at J, with 13 bases in the middle. The CDR3 runs 15 residues. Germline V gene data show CDR1 as LGHDT and CDR2 as YNNKEL (reference sequence). As DNA, the CDR3 is TGTGCCAGCAGCCCCAATGGGGCACTTAACTATGGCTACACCTTC. Amino acid sequence: CASSPNGALNYGYTF.

The chain is built from TRBV7-2 and TRBJ2-3, with 9 bases fitting TRBD2. Germline assignment: CDR1 SGHTA and CDR2 FQGNSA. This CDR3 has 16 amino acids. Unmatched junction bases numbered 7, after V lost 1 base and J lost 5 bases. The CDR3 DNA follows: TGTGCCAGCAGCTTAGATAGACGAGCGGGGGGAGATACGCAGTATTTT. The encoded protein is CASSLDRRAGGDTQYF.

There are a few counts of this clonotype. The DNA for the CDR3 is TGTGCCAGCAGCTCCAGGACAGGGCGGGCCCTGTACGAGCAGTACTTC. It encodes CASSSRTGRALYEQYF. The chain joins TRBV11-2 to TRBJ2-7, with 8 bases lining up with TRBD1. Germline lookup yields CDR1 SGHAT and CDR2 FQNNGV. This CDR3 contains 16 residues. V lost 4 bases, J lost 4 bases, and 12 bases stayed unmatched.